One and the same sample provided the 17 T cell receptor beta chains below, sequenced in a study of T cells expressing NK-cell markers (dated by TCRdb to about 2020). Receptors were amplified or captured by 5' RACE. Sequencing took place on an Illumina HiSeq 2000. After the reads were reprocessed by TCRdb, one entry was made per CDR3 protein sequence, with no DNA. Per the sample table, the count is approximately 150,000 distinct CDR3 sequences. In total, the top ten clones hold around 12% of the sample. The specimen was blood T cells: a sorted CD56 or NKG2C T cell subset, CD4+ or CD8+ T cells, or bulk PBMC T cells (not recorded which). The receptor source for this set is a man between 18 and 29 years old in good health. Donor details come from another sample of the same person, matched by shared clones.

The V gene is TRBV27, the J gene TRBJ2-6. The CDR3 contains 15 residues. Looked up from germline, CDR1 is MNHEY and CDR2 is SMNVEV (reference sequence). CDR3 amino acids: CASSLVWAGANVLTF.

The genes are TRBV1 and TRBJ2-7. TRBV1 is tagged as a pseudogene. This CDR3 has 13 amino acids. CDR3 protein: CTSSQASSYEQYF.

The V and J genes are TRBV4-3 and TRBJ2-3; TCRdb lists TRBD1, though no DNA is available to test this call. There are 16 residues in the CDR3. The germline V gene has CDR1 LGHNA and CDR2 YSLEER. CDR3: CASSQDGRGTTDTQYF.

This rearrangement joins TRBV7-6 to TRBJ2-3; TCRdb's D gene call, TRBD2, goes unchecked for lack of DNA. CDR1 is SGHVS, CDR2 FNYEAQ, per germline. CDR3 length: 16 residues. The CDR3 loop reads CASSLSRTSGTDTQYF. Together with reference TRBV7-6 and TRBJ2-3, the CDR3 gives the full variable domain: GAGVSQSPRYKVTKRGQDVALRCDPISGHVSLYWYRQALGQGPEFLTYFNYEAQQDKSGLPNDRFSAERPEGSISTLTIQRTEQRDSAMYRCASSLSRTSGTDTQYFGPGTRLTVL.

The V call is TRBV6-1, the J call TRBJ1-1. The CDR3 length is 17 residues. Germline V gene sequence: CDR1 MNHNS, CDR2 SASEGT. The CDR3 region is CASRGYRGGPMNTEAFF.

The genes are TRBV20-1 and TRBJ2-1; TCRdb names TRBD2, which stays unverified in the absence of DNA. Per the germline V gene, CDR1 is DFQATT and CDR2 is SNEGSKA (reference sequence). This CDR3 region has 13 residues. CDR3 amino acids: CSARTGVGNEQFF.

This chain joins TRBV7-2 and TRBJ2-3; TCRdb outputs TRBD2, but without DNA this stays unchecked. Germline CDR1 SGHTA, CDR2 FQGNSA. CDR3 length equals 16 residues. The chain's CDR3 is CASSPFGSGGTDTQYF.

The gene calls are TRBV7-9 and TRBJ2-5; with no DNA, the TCRdb D assignment of TRBD1 cannot be verified. The CDR3 sequence is 16 residues long. Germline lookup yields CDR1 SEHNR and CDR2 FQNEAQ (reference sequence). The CDR3 is CASSFFGGSEEETQYF. Filled out from reference TRBV7-9 and TRBJ2-5, the complete variable domain reads DTGVSQNPRHKITKRGQNVTFRCDPISEHNRLYWYRQTLGQGPEFLTYFQNEAQLEKSRLLSDRFSAERPKGSFSTLEIQRTEQGDSAMYLCASSFFGGSEEETQYFGPGTRLLVL.

V gene TRBV12-3 or TRBV12-4 combines with J gene TRBJ2-1; TCRdb indicates TRBD2, and absent DNA this call remains unverified. The CDR3 loop spans 16 amino acids. CDR3 loop: CASRILAGGVNNEQFF.

This chain uses TRBV6-5 with TRBJ1-5; TCRdb indicates TRBD1, and absent DNA this call remains unverified. Germline V gives CDR1 MNHEY, CDR2 SVGAGI. CDR3 size: 15 residues. The CDR3 is CASSFSGRTGQPQHF.

The chain is built from TRBV6-5 and TRBJ1-1; TCRdb picks TRBD1, but there is no DNA to check that call. Germline lookup yields CDR1 MNHEY and CDR2 SVGAGI. CDR3 size: 18 residues. This CDR3 reads CASSYRYEWGKGNTEAFF.

CDR3 protein: CSVRLADQETQYF. J is TRBJ2-5 and V is TRBV29-1; the D call from TCRdb, TRBD2, cannot be confirmed without DNA. The CDR3 extends over 13 amino acids. The germline V gene has CDR1 SQVTM and CDR2 ANQGSEA.

The chain employs TRBV19 and TRBJ1-5; the TCRdb D gene call, TRBD1, has no DNA to confirm it. The CDR3 is 15 amino acids. Germline V gives CDR1 LNHDA, CDR2 SQIVND (reference sequence). The CDR3 loop is CASRDDGFSNQPQHF.

The CDR3 sequence: CASSLLAGTLNTEAFF. The V call is TRBV19, the J call TRBJ1-1; the TRBD1 assignment by TCRdb is unverifiable without DNA. There are 16 residues in the CDR3. The V gene's germline CDR1 is LNHDA and CDR2 SQIVND (reference sequence).

The CDR3 here is CASSSRDAYNEQFF. The V gene is TRBV5-1, the J gene TRBJ2-1; TCRdb selects TRBD1, and the lack of DNA leaves this call unchecked. The CDR3 length is 14 residues. CDR1 SGHRS and CDR2 YFSETQ come from the germline V gene.

The rearrangement uses TRBV28 and TRBJ2-3; the TCRdb call, TRBD2, lacks DNA for checking. Per germline, CDR1 MDHEN and CDR2 SYDVKM. The CDR3 is made up of 16 amino acids. This chain's CDR3 is CASEGLAEGAQDTQYF.

The chain is built from TRBV7-2 and TRBJ2-5. The CDR3 contains 15 residues. The germline CDR1 and CDR2 sequences are SGHTA and FQGNSA. CDR3 protein: CASSPSRTQEETQYF.